This T cell receptor (beta chain) was retrieved from a study of control samples from healthy donors and cancer patients. The assay was immunoSEQ multiplex PCR, and TCRdb's table has in-frame clones only and misses some. Among approximately 120,000 clones listed, around nine tenths were seen once. Germline assignment: CDR1 MDHEN and CDR2 SYDVKM. The J segment lost 4 bases and the V segment lost 6 bases, leaving 8 bases of the junction unmatched. CDR3 length: 14 amino acids. This clone was picked up one time. This chain links TRBV28 with TRBJ1-2; 7 bases fit TRBD1. The sequence came from a human donor in good health. The donor label of this sample is uncertain. Sample: blood. The CDR3 bases are TGTGCCAGCAGCAACGACAGGGTCAGCTATGGCTACACCTTC. This gives the protein CASSNDRVSYGYTF.